This T cell receptor (beta chain) was recorded in a study of blood T cell repertoires in COVID-19. TCRdb's table, derived via immunoSEQ multiplex PCR, lists solely in-frame clones and lacks some. This table holds about 300,000 clones, over 75% found once. CDR3 length equals 14 residues. Trimming took 5 bases from V and 3 from J; bases not matched to a gene: 4. CDR1 is LNHDA, CDR2 SQIVND, per germline (reference sequence). Sequences were obtained from peripheral blood. The chain couples TRBV19 to TRBJ2-3; TRBD2 aligns across 8 bases. This TCR was recovered from a woman aged 25-40 years with COVID-19, enrolled during active disease. This CDR3 is CASSYGLATDTQYF. CDR3 sequence (DNA): TGTGCCAGTAGTTACGGACTAGCTACAGATACGCAGTATTTT.